These 4 T cell receptor beta chains were sequenced from one sample in a study of cytomegalovirus exposure and HLA in healthy donors (dated by TCRdb to the late 2010s). Receptor amplification or capture employed the immunoSEQ multiplex PCR assay. Here the immuneACCESS table is served through TCRdb, limited to in-frame sequences with V and J called. Missing clones are a known gap in these copies; in checked studies unresolved V genes cover under half, and the rest lacks a known reason. The sample table records about 130,000 clones; about 96% of these occur just once. The ten largest clones add up to 1.5% to 2% of the sample. Sequencing used PBMCs. These receptors all come from a man aged 18 to 30 in good health and CMV-seronegative.

The chain carries TRBV1 and TRBJ1-5. TRBV1 is deemed a pseudogene. The CDR3 spans 16 residues. DNA of the CDR3: TGCACCAGCAGCCAAGGTGTGCGGGTCAGCAATCAGCCCCAGCATTTT. Translating it yields CTSSQGVRVSNQPQHF.

CDR3 amino acids: CASSQGREQFF. Written as DNA, the CDR3 is TGTGCCAGCAGCCAGGGTAGGGAGCAGTTCTTC. The J gene is TRBJ2-1, the V gene TRBV7-9; weak D call: TRBD1 (5 bases). CDR3 size: 11 residues. CDR1 and CDR2 from the germline V gene are SEHNR and FQNEAQ (reference sequence). With 5 bases removed from V and 10 bases from J, the gap between germline ends came to 9 bases.

This sequence joins TRBV5-1 and TRBJ1-1; 7 bases align to TRBD1. CDR1 and CDR2 (germline): SGHRS, YFSETQ. The CDR3 totals 17 residues. With V trimmed by 0 bases and J by 4 bases, 12 bases remained unmatched. CDR3 amino acids: CASSLGLGTVSVTEAFF. In nucleotides, the CDR3 is TGCGCCAGCAGCTTGGGCCTCGGGACAGTTAGTGTCACTGAAGCTTTCTTT.

The DNA of the CDR3 is TGTGCCAGCAGCTTAAATATAGCGGGAGGCTACGAGCAGTACTTC. This translates into CASSLNIAGGYEQYF. The rearrangement links TRBV7-2 to TRBJ2-7; 10 bases map to TRBD2. Trimming removed 2 bases from V and 3 bases from J; junction bases left unmatched: 4. This CDR3 contains 15 residues. The germline V gene has CDR1 SGHTA and CDR2 FQGNSA.